This T cell receptor beta chain was obtained from a study of blood T cell repertoires in COVID-19. Overall study context: Samples of COVID-19 (acute and convalescent) were obtained from the United States, Italy and Spain.

Some clones are missing from TCRdb's copy, which holds only in-frame ones; the method was immunoSEQ multiplex PCR. The sample consists of under 300,000 clones, roughly 90% of them appearing once. The CDR3 totals 15 residues. Trimming stripped 3 bases from V and 1 base from J, with 12 bases between. Per the germline V gene, CDR1 is KGHSH and CDR2 is LQKENI. The sequencing input was peripheral blood. The clonotype comes from a woman aged 25-40 years with active or convalescent COVID-19. V gene TRBV18 combines with J gene TRBJ1-1; D is possibly TRBD1 (6 bases). The CDR3: CASSPIKQGNTEAFF. CDR3 DNA sequence: TGTGCCAGCTCACCTATCAAACAGGGGAACACTGAAGCTTTCTTT. Full variable domain (remainder filled in from reference TRBV18 and TRBJ1-1): NAGVMQNPRHLVRRRGQEARLRCSPMKGHSHVYWYRQLPEEGLKFMVYLQKENIIDESGMPKERFSAEFPKEGPSILRIQQVVRGDSAAYFCASSPIKQGNTEAFFGQGTRLTVV.